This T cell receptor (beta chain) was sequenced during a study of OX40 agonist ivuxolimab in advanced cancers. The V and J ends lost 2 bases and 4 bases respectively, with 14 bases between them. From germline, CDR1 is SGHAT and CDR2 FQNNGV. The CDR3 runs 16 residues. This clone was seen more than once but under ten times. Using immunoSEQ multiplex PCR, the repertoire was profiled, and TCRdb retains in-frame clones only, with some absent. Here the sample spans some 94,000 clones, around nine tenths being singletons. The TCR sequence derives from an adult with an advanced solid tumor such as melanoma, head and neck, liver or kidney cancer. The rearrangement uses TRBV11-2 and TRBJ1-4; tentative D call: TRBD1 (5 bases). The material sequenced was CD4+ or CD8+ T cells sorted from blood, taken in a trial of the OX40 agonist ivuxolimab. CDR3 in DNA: TGTGCCAGCAGCTTAATTAATTGGGGGGATAATGAAAAACTGTTTTTT. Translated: CASSLINWGDNEKLFF. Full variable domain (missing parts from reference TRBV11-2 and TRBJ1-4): EAGVAQSPRYKIIEKRQSVAFWCNPISGHATLYWYQQILGQGPKLLIQFQNNGVVDDSQLPKDRFSAERLKGVDSTLKIQPAKLEDSAVYLCASSLINWGDNEKLFFGSGTQLSVL.